A single TCR beta chain is shown here with its context. Its target is not known. The sample comes from a study of T cell responses to AZD1222 COVID-19 vaccine. Findings and limits, study-wide: Targets within unmutated variant regions were reportedly found for nearly half of spike-specific TCRs. Clonal diversity was possibly underestimated, and the donors were mostly white British, with more females. Compared with day 0, the breadth and depth of the Spike-specific TCR repertoire rose significantly after two doses of AZD1222.

The data were produced by immunoSEQ multiplex PCR, yet TCRdb's version contains in-frame clones alone and is incomplete. The table lists about 160,000 clones, 94% of them singletons, with roughly 1.3% in the top ten. Germline trimming cut 8 bases from V and 0 bases from J; bases unmatched to any gene: 11. Germline-derived CDR1 and CDR2 are KGHSH and LQKENI. The CDR3 is made up of 16 amino acids. This sequence originates from an adult in good health. The sample here was peripheral blood, taken on day 0 of AZD1222 vaccination. J is TRBJ2-5 and V is TRBV18; 8 bases are shared with TRBD1. CDR3 nucleotide sequence: TGTGCCAGCGCAGATTGGGACAGGACTAACCAAGAGACCCAGTACTTC. The encoded protein is CASADWDRTNQETQYF. The whole variable domain, remainder taken from reference TRBV18 and TRBJ2-5, is NAGVMQNPRHLVRRRGQEARLRCSPMKGHSHVYWYRQLPEEGLKFMVYLQKENIIDESGMPKERFSAEFPKEGPSILRIQQVVRGDSAAYFCASADWDRTNQETQYFGPGTRLLVL.